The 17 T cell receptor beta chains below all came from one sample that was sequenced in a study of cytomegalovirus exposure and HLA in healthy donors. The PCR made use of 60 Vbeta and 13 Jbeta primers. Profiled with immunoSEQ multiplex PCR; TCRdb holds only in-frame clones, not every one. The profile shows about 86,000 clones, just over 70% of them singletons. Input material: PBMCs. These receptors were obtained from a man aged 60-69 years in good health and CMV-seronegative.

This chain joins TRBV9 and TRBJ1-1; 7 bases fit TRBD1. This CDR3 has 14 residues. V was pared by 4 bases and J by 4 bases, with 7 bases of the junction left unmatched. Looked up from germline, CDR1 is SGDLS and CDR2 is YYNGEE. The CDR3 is CASSPRQGGTEAFF. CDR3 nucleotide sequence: TGTGCCAGCAGCCCAAGACAGGGAGGCACTGAAGCTTTCTTT.

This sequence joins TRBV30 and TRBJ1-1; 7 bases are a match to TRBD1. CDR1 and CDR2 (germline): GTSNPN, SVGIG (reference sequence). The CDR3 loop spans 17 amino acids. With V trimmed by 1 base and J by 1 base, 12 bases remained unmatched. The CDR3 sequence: CAWSAHRDSLSNTEAFF. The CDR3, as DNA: TGTGCCTGGAGTGCACACCGGGACAGCCTTTCGAACACTGAAGCTTTCTTT.

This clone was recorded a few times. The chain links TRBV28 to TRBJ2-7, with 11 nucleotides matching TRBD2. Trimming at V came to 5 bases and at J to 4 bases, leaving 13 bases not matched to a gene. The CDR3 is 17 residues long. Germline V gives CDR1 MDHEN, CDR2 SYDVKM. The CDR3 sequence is CASSPSSTSGSWYEQYF. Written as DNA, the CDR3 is TGTGCCAGCAGTCCCTCCTCCACTAGCGGGAGTTGGTACGAGCAGTACTTC.

The CDR3 spells CASSDSSRGQDLHF. As DNA, the CDR3 is TGTGCCAGCAGTGACTCGAGTCGGGGTCAGGACCTCCACTTT. The V and J genes are TRBV6-4 and TRBJ1-6; D gene ambiguous. The CDR3 length is 14 residues. The V end was cut by 0 bases, the J end by 15 bases, with 15 bases between. The germline V gene encodes CDR1 MRHNA and CDR2 SNTAGT.

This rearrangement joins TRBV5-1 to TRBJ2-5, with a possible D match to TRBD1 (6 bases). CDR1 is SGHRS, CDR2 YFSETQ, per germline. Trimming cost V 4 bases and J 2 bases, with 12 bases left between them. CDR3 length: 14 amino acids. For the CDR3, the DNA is TGCGCCAGCAGCCAACAGGGAGCTCAAGAGACCCAGTACTTC. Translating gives CASSQQGAQETQYF.

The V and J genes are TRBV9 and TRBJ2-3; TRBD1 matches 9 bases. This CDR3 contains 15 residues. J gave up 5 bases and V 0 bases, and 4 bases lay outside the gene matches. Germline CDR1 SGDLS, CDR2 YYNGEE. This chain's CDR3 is CASSVVGQGIDTQYF. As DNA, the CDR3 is TGTGCCAGCAGCGTAGTGGGACAGGGAATAGATACGCAGTATTTT. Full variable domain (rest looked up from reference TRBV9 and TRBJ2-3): DSGVTQTPKHLITATGQRVTLRCSPRSGDLSVYWYQQSLDQGLQFLIQYYNGEERAKGNILERFSAQQFPDLHSELNLSSLELGDSALYFCASSVVGQGIDTQYFGPGTRLTVL.

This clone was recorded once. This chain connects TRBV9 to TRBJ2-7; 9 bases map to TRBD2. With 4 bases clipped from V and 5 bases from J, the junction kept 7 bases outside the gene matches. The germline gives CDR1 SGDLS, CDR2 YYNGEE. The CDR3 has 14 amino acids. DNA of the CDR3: TGTGCCAGCAGCCGTAGCGGGGGCCGACACGAGCAGTACTTC. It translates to CASSRSGGRHEQYF.

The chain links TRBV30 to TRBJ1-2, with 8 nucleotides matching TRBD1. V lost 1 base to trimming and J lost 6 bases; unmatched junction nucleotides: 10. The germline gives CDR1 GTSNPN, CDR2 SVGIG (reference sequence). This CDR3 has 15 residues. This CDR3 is CAWSASFGQGDGYTF. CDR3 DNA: TGTGCCTGGAGTGCTTCTTTTGGACAGGGAGATGGCTACACCTTC.

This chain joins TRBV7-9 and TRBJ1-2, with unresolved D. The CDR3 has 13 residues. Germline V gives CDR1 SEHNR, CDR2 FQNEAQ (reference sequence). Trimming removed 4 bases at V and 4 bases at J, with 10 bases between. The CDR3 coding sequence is TGTGCCAGCAGCTATACGGGGATCTATGGCTACACCTTC. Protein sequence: CASSYTGIYGYTF.

The CDR3 here is CASSLVAETYEQYF. CDR3 nucleotides: TGTGCCAGCAGCTTAGTGGCTGAAACCTACGAGCAGTACTTC. This chain uses TRBV7-2 with TRBJ2-7; no reliable D call. From germline, CDR1 is SGHTA and CDR2 FQGNSA. The CDR3 has 14 residues. Trimming took 1 base from V and 2 from J, leaving 9 bases between them.

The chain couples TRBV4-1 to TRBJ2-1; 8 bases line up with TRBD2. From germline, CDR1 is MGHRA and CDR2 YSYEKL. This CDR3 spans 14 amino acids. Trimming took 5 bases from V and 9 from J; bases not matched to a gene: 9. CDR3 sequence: CASSVVAGFLEQFF. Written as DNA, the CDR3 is TGCGCCAGCAGCGTGGTAGCGGGGTTTCTTGAGCAGTTCTTC.

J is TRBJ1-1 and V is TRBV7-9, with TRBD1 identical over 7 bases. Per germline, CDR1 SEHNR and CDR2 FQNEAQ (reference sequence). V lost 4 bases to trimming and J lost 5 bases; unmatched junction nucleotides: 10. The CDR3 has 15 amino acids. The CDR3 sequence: CASSSSTGVATEAFF. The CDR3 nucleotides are TGTGCCAGCAGCTCCTCAACAGGGGTGGCGACTGAAGCTTTCTTT. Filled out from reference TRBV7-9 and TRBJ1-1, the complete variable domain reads DTGVSQNPRHKITKRGQNVTFRCDPISEHNRLYWYRQTLGQGPEFLTYFQNEAQLEKSRLLSDRFSAERPKGSFSTLEIQRTEQGDSAMYLCASSSSTGVATEAFFGQGTRLTVV.

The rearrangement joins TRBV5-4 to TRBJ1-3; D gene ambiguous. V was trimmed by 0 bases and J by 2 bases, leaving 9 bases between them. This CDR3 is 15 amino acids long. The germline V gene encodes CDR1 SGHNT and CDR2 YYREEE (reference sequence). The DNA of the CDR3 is TGTGCCAGCAGCTTGGGAGGTCTCGCTGGAAACACCATATATTTT. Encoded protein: CASSLGGLAGNTIYF.

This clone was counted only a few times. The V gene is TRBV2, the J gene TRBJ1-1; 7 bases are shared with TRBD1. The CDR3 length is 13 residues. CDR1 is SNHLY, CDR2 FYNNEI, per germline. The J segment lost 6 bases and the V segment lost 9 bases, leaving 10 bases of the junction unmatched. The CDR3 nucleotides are TGTGCCAGTCACCTTGGACAGGCCTCTGAAGCTTTCTTT. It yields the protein CASHLGQASEAFF.

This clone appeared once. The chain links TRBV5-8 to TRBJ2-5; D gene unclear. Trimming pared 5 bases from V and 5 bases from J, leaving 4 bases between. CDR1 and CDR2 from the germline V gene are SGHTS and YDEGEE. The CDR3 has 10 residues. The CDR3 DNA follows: TGTGCCAGCAGATCGGAGACCCAGTACTTC. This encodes CASRSETQYF.

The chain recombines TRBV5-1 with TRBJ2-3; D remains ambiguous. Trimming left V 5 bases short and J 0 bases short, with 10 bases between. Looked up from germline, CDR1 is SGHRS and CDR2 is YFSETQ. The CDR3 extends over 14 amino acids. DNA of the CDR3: TGCGCCAGCAGTGTCGGGTCGAGCACAGATACGCAGTATTTT. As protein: CASSVGSSTDTQYF.

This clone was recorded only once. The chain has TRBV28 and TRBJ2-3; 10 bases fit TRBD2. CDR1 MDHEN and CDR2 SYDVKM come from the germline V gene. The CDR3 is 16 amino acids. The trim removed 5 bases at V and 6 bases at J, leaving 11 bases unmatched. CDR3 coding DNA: TGTGCCAGCAGTCGGGGTATAGCGGGGGGTACGGATACGCAGTATTTT. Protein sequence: CASSRGIAGGTDTQYF.